The next 22 T cell receptor beta chains were all read from a single sample in a study of blood T cell repertoires in COVID-19. The table came from immunoSEQ multiplex PCR; TCRdb's copy has only in-frame clones and leaves some out. There are 250,000 to 350,000 clones in the sample; about nine tenths occur only once, and around 2.9% lies in the top ten. Input material: PBMCs or T cells enriched from blood (not recorded which). The receptors derive from a woman in her fifties or sixties who had recovered from COVID-19.

J is TRBJ2-1 and V is TRBV11-2; 7 positions match TRBD2. The CDR3 has 15 residues. CDR1 is SGHAT, CDR2 FQNNGV, per germline. After removal of 3 bases from V and 1 base from J, the junction contained 3 bases not matched to a gene. CDR3 DNA sequence: TGTGCCAGCAGCTTTACGGGGGGATCCTACAATGAGCAGTTCTTC. Its protein is CASSFTGGSYNEQFF.

Only a few counts were recorded for this clone. This chain links TRBV18 with TRBJ1-1; TRBD1 is a possible D gene (6 bases). Trimming took off 6 bases at V and 4 bases at J, with 12 bases between the two ends. Germline lookup yields CDR1 KGHSH and CDR2 LQKENI. The CDR3 is made up of 13 amino acids. The CDR3 here is CASSGGQGTEAFF. The CDR3 DNA sequence: TGTGCCAGCTCCGGGGGGCAGGGCACTGAAGCTTTCTTT.

This chain connects TRBV28 to TRBJ2-2, with 8 bases lining up with TRBD2. J lost 4 bases, V lost 5 bases, and 15 bases had no gene match. Germline V lookup: CDR1 MDHEN, CDR2 SYDVKM. CDR3 size: 18 residues. CDR3 sequence reads: CASSPPGSGVVGTGELFF. The DNA for the CDR3 is TGTGCCAGCAGTCCTCCGGGTAGCGGGGTTGTCGGCACCGGGGAGCTGTTTTTT.

This clone was found a few times. This chain links TRBV5-8 with TRBJ2-3; 8 bases agree with TRBD2. After removal of 7 bases from V and 5 bases from J, the junction contained 9 bases not matched to a gene. Germline CDR1 reads SGHTS; CDR2 reads YDEGEE. This CDR3 comprises 14 residues. The CDR3 is CASSGGGHQDTQYF. The CDR3 DNA reads as TGTGCCAGCTCCGGCGGGGGGCATCAAGATACGCAGTATTTT.

J is TRBJ2-3 and V is TRBV19; D remains unclear. The CDR3 runs to 15 residues. Germline V gene lookup returns CDR1 LNHDA and CDR2 SQIVND (reference sequence). V was clipped by 2 bases and J by 1 base, with 10 bases between them. CDR3 residues: CASSIRKRGTDTQYF. The DNA of the CDR3 is TGTGCCAGTAGTATACGCAAACGGGGCACAGATACGCAGTATTTT.

This sequence joins TRBV5-1 and TRBJ2-7, with 10 bases matching TRBD2. The V segment lost 4 bases and the J segment 4 bases; nucleotides outside the gene matches: 11. CDR1 and CDR2 from the germline V gene are SGHRS and YFSETQ. CDR3 length: 16 amino acids. CDR3 region: CASSLGLAGVRYEQYF. The CDR3 DNA reads as TGCGCCAGCAGCCTTGGGCTAGCGGGAGTTCGGTACGAGCAGTACTTC.

V is TRBV10-3 and J is TRBJ1-1; D may be TRBD1 (5 bases). CDR3 length: 13 residues. Per germline, CDR1 ENHRY and CDR2 SYGVKD. Trimming cost V 5 bases and J 10 bases, with 17 bases left between them. The CDR3 sequence: CAISRQGSSPAFF. As DNA, the CDR3 is TGTGCCATCAGTCGTCAGGGTTCTTCGCCAGCTTTCTTT.

The rearrangement joins TRBV6-5 to TRBJ1-1, with TRBD1 matching 8 bases. The V and J ends lost 0 bases and 4 bases, in that order; junction bases with no gene match: 7. This CDR3 is built from 16 residues. CDR1 is MNHEY, CDR2 SVGAGI, per germline. The CDR3, as DNA: TGTGCCAGCAGTTACTCGTGCACAGGGGGGTGCACTGAAGCTTTCTTT. This encodes CASSYSCTGGCTEAFF.

The chain recombines TRBV7-3 with TRBJ2-3; TRBD2 matches at 7 bases. Germline assignment: CDR1 SGHTA and CDR2 FQGTGA. J lost 2 bases, V lost 5 bases, and 7 bases had no gene match. The length of the CDR3 is 15 residues. CDR3 DNA sequence: TGTGCCAGCAGCCGAGATCTAGCGGACACAGATACGCAGTATTTT. It is translated as CASSRDLADTDTQYF.

The chain links TRBV19 to TRBJ2-2, with 8 bases fitting TRBD2. Germline CDR1 is LNHDA and CDR2 is SQIVND (reference sequence). The V gene end was trimmed by 3 bases and the J gene end by 2 bases; junction bases not matched to a gene: 5. The CDR3 is 16 residues long. The CDR3 here is CASSIGGAANTGELFF. CDR3 DNA: TGTGCCAGTAGTATCGGGGGGGCTGCAAACACCGGGGAGCTGTTTTTT.

The chain carries TRBV6-2 or TRBV6-3 and TRBJ1-1, with D maybe TRBD1 (5 bases). Germline CDR1 is MNHEY and CDR2 is SVGEGT. The CDR3 totals 16 residues. V was shortened by 2 bases and J by 0 bases, with 13 bases between the two germline ends. CDR3 sequence (DNA): TGTGCCAGCAGTTACCCCCTCGTCAGGGTGAACACTGAAGCTTTCTTT. It yields the protein CASSYPLVRVNTEAFF.

The rearrangement links TRBV28 to TRBJ2-2; no firm D call. The length of the CDR3 is 13 residues. CDR1 and CDR2 from the germline V gene are MDHEN and SYDVKM. With 5 bases removed from V and 1 base from J, the gap between germline ends came to 5 bases. CDR3 loop: CASSVQNTGELFF. DNA of the CDR3: TGTGCCAGCAGTGTACAGAACACCGGGGAGCTGTTTTTT.

The chain couples TRBV28 to TRBJ1-3; 7 bases map to TRBD1. After removal of 5 bases from V and 0 bases from J, the junction contained 7 bases not matched to a gene. Germline assignment: CDR1 MDHEN and CDR2 SYDVKM. This CDR3 has 16 amino acids. The CDR3 DNA reads as TGTGCCAGCAGTCTATTCGACAGGGCCTCTGGAAACACCATATATTTT. It is translated as CASSLFDRASGNTIYF.

This chain joins TRBV7-9 and TRBJ2-7, with a weak D call TRBD1 (6 bases). V lost 1 base and J 2 bases, leaving 12 bases between the germline ends. Germline CDR1 SEHNR, CDR2 FQNEAQ (reference sequence). The CDR3 contains 15 residues. CDR3 in amino acids: CASSLEPGTTYEQYF. In DNA, the CDR3 is TGTGCCAGCAGCTTAGAGCCCGGGACAACCTACGAGCAGTACTTC.

This clone appeared a single time. The J gene is TRBJ2-7, the V gene TRBV27, with 9 bases aligning to TRBD1. Germline V gene data show CDR1 as MNHEY and CDR2 as SMNVEV (reference sequence). V shed 5 bases and J 2 bases; nucleotides not matched to a gene: 4. The CDR3 is made up of 14 amino acids. The CDR3 is CASSPRQGAYEQYF. The CDR3 coding sequence is TGTGCCAGCAGTCCTAGACAGGGGGCCTACGAGCAGTACTTC.

This clone was observed once. The chain recombines TRBV30 with TRBJ2-4; 8 positions agree with TRBD1. Germline V gene lookup returns CDR1 GTSNPN and CDR2 SVGIG (reference sequence). Trimming removed 8 bases from V and 9 bases from J; junction bases left unmatched: 12. CDR3 length equals 13 residues. CDR3 residues: CAQHQTGGSIQYF. In DNA form, the CDR3 reads TGTGCCCAACACCAAACAGGGGGGTCCATTCAGTACTTC.

The chain joins TRBV30 to TRBJ1-1, with 7 nucleotides matching TRBD1. V gave up 3 bases and J gave up 13 bases; unmatched junction bases: 20. This CDR3 has 15 amino acids. Germline assignment: CDR1 GTSNPN and CDR2 SVGIG (reference sequence). CDR3 sequence (DNA): TGTGCCTGGAGCGTACCGACGAGACAGGGACCTGCCCGTTTCTTT. Its translation: CAWSVPTRQGPARFF.

The chain links TRBV14 to TRBJ2-7; a weak D match, TRBD1 (5 bases). With 2 bases removed from V and 6 bases from J, the gap between germline ends came to 17 bases. Germline-derived CDR1 and CDR2 are SGHDN and FVKESK. CDR3 length: 15 amino acids. CDR3 residues: CASSQFRQGWVEQYF. CDR3 bases: TGTGCCAGCAGCCAATTTCGGCAGGGATGGGTCGAGCAGTACTTC.

The CDR3 loop reads CASSSQGGEKLFF. As DNA, the CDR3 is TGTGCCAGCAGCTCCCAGGGGGGTGAAAAACTGTTTTTT. V is TRBV7-2 and J is TRBJ1-4; 7 bases line up with TRBD1. V was pared by 4 bases and J by 7 bases, with 3 bases of the junction left unmatched. Germline-derived CDR1 and CDR2 are SGHTA and FQGNSA. This CDR3 region has 13 residues.

This clone came up once. The chain recombines TRBV28 with TRBJ1-4; 8 bases fit TRBD1. This CDR3 is built from 13 residues. The germline V gene encodes CDR1 MDHEN and CDR2 SYDVKM. Germline trimming cut 8 bases from V and 4 bases from J; bases unmatched to any gene: 3. CDR3 amino acids: CASLTGVNEKLFF. In DNA form, the CDR3 reads TGTGCCAGCCTGACAGGGGTTAATGAAAAACTGTTTTTT.

The rearrangement joins TRBV28 to TRBJ2-6; TRBD1 agrees at 9 bases. V lost 6 bases to trimming and J lost 2 bases; unmatched junction nucleotides: 8. Germline CDR1 MDHEN, CDR2 SYDVKM. The CDR3 consists of 17 residues. CDR3 loop: CASSPGTGLAGANVLTF. For the CDR3, the DNA is TGTGCCAGCAGCCCCGGGACAGGGTTGGCTGGGGCCAACGTCCTGACTTTC.

This clone is a singleton in its sample. J is TRBJ2-7 and V is TRBV7-2; D is ambiguous. The CDR3 sequence is 13 residues long. V was shortened by 1 base and J by 6 bases, with 10 bases between the two germline ends. Per germline, CDR1 SGHTA and CDR2 FQGNSA. CDR3 sequence reads: CASSLDHSREQYF. In DNA, the CDR3 is TGTGCCAGCAGCTTAGATCACAGCCGCGAGCAGTACTTC.